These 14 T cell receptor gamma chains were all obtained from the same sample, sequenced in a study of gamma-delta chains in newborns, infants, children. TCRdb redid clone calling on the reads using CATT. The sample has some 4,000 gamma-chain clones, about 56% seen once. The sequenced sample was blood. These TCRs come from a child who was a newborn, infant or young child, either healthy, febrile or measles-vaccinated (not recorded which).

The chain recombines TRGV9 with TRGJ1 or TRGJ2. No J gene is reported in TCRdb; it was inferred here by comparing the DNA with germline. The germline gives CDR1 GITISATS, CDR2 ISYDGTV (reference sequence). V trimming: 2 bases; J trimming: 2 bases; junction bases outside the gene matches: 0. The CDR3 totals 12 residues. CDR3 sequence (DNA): TGTGCCTTGTGGGAGGATTATTATAAGAAACTCTTT. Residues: CALWEDYYKKLF.

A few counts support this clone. The CDR3 nucleotides read TGTGCCACCTGGATAAAGGGGAGCGGAAATTATTATAAGAAACTCTTT. This translates into CATWIKGSGNYYKKLF. The chain joins TRGV4 to TRGJ1 or TRGJ2. TCRdb gives no J gene; it was assigned here by matching the DNA to germline. Germline V gene data show CDR1 as EGSTGY and CDR2 as YDSYTSSV. The V gene end was trimmed by 6 bases and the J gene end by 1 base; junction bases not matched to a gene: 15. The CDR3 is 16 amino acids.

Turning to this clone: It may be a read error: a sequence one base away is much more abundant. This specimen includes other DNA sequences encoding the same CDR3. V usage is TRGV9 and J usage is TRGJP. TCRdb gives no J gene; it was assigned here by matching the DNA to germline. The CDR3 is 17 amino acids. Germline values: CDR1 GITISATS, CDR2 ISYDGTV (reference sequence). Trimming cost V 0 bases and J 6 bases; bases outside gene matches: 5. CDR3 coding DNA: TGTGCCTTGTGGGAGGTGCAGGTAGAGTTGGGCAAAAAAATCAAGGTATTT. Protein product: CALWEVQVELGKKIKVF.

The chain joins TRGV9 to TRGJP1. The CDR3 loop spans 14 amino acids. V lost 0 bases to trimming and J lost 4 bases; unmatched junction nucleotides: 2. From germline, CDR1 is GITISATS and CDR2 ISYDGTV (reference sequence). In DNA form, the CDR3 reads TGTGCCTTGTGGGAGGTGCTCACTGGTTGGTTCAAGATATTT. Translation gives CALWEVLTGWFKIF.

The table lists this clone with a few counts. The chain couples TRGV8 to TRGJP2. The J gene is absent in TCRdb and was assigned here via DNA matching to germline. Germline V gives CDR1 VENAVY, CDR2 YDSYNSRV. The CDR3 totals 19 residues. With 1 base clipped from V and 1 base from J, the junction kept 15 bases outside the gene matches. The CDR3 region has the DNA TGTGCCACCTGGGATAGACGGGCGGGGGCCTTTAGTAGTGATTGGATCAAGACGTTT. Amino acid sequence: CATWDRRAGAFSSDWIKTF.

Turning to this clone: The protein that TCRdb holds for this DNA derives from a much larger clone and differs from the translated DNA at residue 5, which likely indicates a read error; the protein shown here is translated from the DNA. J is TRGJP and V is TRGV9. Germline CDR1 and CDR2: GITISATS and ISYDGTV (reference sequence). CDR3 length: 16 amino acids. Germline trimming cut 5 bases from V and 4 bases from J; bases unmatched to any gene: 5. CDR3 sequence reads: CALWGAQELGKKIKVF. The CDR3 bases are TGTGCCTTGTGGGGGGCTCAAGAGTTGGGCAAAAAAATCAAGGTATTT.

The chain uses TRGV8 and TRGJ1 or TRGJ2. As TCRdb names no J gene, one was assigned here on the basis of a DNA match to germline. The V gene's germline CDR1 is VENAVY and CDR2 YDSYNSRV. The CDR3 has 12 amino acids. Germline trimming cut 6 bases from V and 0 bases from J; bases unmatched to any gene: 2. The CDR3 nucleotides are TGTGCCACCTGGACGAATTATTATAAGAAACTCTTT. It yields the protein CATWTNYYKKLF.

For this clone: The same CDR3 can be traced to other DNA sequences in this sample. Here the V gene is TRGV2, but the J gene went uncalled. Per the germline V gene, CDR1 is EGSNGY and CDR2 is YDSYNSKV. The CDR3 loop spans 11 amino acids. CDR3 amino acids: CATWDGLGKLF. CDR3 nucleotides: TGTGCCACCTGGGACGGGCTGGGAAAACTCTTT.

The CDR3 DNA is TGTGCCACCTGGGACGGGCGATGTTGTTATAAGAAACTCTTT. Protein sequence: CATWDGRCCYKKLF. The V call is TRGV2, the J call TRGJ1 or TRGJ2. The J gene was missing in TCRdb and was found by matching the end of the DNA to germline. Germline-derived CDR1 and CDR2 are EGSNGY and YDSYNSKV. The trim removed 0 bases at V and 6 bases at J, leaving 8 bases unmatched. The length of the CDR3 is 14 residues.

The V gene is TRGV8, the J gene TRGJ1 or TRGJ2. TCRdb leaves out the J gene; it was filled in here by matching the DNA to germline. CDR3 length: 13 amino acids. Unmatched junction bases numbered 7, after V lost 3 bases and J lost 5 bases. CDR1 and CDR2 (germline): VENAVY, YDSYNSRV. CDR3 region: CATWDHSDYKKLF. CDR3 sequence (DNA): TGTGCCACCTGGGATCATTCTGATTATAAGAAACTCTTT.

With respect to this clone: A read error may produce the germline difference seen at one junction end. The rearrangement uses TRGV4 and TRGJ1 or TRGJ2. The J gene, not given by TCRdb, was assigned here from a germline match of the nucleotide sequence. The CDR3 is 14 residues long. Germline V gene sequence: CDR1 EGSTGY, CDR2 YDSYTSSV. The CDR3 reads CATWDFGNHYKKLF. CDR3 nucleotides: TGTGCCACCTGGGATTTTGGGAATCATTATAAGAAACTCTTT.

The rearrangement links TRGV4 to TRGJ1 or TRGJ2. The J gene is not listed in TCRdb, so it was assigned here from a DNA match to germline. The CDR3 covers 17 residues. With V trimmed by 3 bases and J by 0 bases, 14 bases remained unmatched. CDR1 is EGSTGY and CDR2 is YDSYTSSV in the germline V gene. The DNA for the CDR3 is TGTGCCACCTGGGATTGCCCGGTTCCGTCGAATTATTATAAGAAACTCTTT. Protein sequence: CATWDCPVPSNYYKKLF.

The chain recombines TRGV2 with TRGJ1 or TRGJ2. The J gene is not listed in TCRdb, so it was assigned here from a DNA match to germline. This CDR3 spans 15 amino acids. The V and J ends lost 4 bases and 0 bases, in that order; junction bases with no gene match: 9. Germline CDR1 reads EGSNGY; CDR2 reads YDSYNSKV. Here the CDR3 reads CATWDKDPNYYKKLF. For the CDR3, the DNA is TGTGCCACCTGGGATAAGGACCCGAATTATTATAAGAAACTCTTT.

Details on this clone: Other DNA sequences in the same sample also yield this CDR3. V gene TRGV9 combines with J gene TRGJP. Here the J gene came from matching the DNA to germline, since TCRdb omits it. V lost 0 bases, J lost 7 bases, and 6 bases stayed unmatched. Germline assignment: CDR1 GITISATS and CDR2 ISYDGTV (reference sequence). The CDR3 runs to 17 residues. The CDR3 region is CALWEVQSELGKKIKVF. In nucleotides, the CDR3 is TGTGCCTTGTGGGAGGTGCAGTCGGAGTTGGGCAAAAAAATCAAGGTATTT.